Below, 30 T cell receptor beta chains from the same sample are listed, as sequenced in a study of T-cell memory formation after mild COVID-19 (dated by TCRdb to the early 2020s). The library was prepared using 5' RACE. These reads were obtained on an Illumina NovaSeq 6000. TCRdb handled the public reads itself, with Q25 trimming in fastp and clone calling in MiXCR, and kept productive beta chains. Rows with a matching CDR3 protein are joined into one entry that keeps the most common DNA and genes. The sample has hundreds of thousands of distinct CDR3 sequences on record, 15% to 20% of them singletons. Jointly, the top ten make up 20% to 25% of the sample. The sample taken for sequencing was PBMCs or a T cell subset sorted from them (not recorded which). These receptors originate from a man in his late teens or twenties who had mild COVID-19 (a few samples of this study predate the infection). The sample titles of this study are shuffled in the database, so cell type and time point are left out; the donor was told from shared clones.

This clonotype came up a few times. This chain connects TRBV3-1 to TRBJ2-1, with 12 bases aligning to TRBD2. The germline V gene encodes CDR1 LGHDT and CDR2 YNNKEL (reference sequence). Losses at the gene ends were 4 bases for V and 7 bases for J; bases not matched to a gene: 2. The CDR3 runs 14 residues. CDR3 residues: CASSPSGGDNEQFF. CDR3 DNA: TGTGCCAGCAGCCCTAGCGGGGGGGATAATGAGCAGTTCTTC.

A few counts support this clonotype. V and J are TRBV13 and TRBJ1-6, with no clear D. CDR1 is PRHDT, CDR2 FYEKMQ, per germline (reference sequence). The ends were cut back, 2 bases at V and 7 bases at J, with 6 bases in the middle. This CDR3 has 13 residues. The CDR3 loop is CASSLYQNSPLHF. For the CDR3, the DNA is TGTGCCAGCAGCTTATATCAGAATTCACCCCTCCACTTT.

At least ten counts were recorded for this clonotype. The chain combines TRBV5-6 with TRBJ1-1; 9 nucleotides align to TRBD1. The CDR3 length is 14 residues. J was trimmed by 4 bases and V by 5 bases; bases with no gene match: 6. CDR1 is SGHDT and CDR2 is YYEEEE in the germline V gene. For the CDR3, the DNA is TGTGCCAGCAGTCTGGACAGGGGAGGCACTGAAGCTTTCTTT. Encoded protein: CASSLDRGGTEAFF.

This clonotype was detected only a few times. The chain links TRBV3-1 to TRBJ2-5; D uncertain. Looked up from germline, CDR1 is LGHDT and CDR2 is YNNKEL (reference sequence). This CDR3 contains 15 residues. V was cut by 4 bases and J by 0 bases, with 12 bases left in between. The CDR3 is CASSPSLADQETQYF. CDR3 DNA sequence: TGTGCCAGCAGCCCCTCCCTGGCAGACCAAGAGACCCAGTACTTC.

V is TRBV6-2 or TRBV6-3 and J is TRBJ2-7, with unresolved D. CDR1 and CDR2 from the germline V gene are MNHEY and SVGEGT. V lost 2 bases to trimming and J lost 3 bases, with 17 bases between them. This CDR3 comprises 16 residues. This CDR3 is CASSYPSPRDIYEQYF. CDR3 sequence (DNA): TGTGCCAGCAGTTACCCGTCTCCGAGAGATATCTACGAGCAGTACTTC.

The chain recombines TRBV6-6 with TRBJ1-5; D uncertain. Germline loops: CDR1 MNHNY, CDR2 SVGAGI (reference sequence). The CDR3 covers 13 residues. V was shortened by 7 bases and J by 3 bases, with 10 bases between the two germline ends. CDR3 sequence: CASTRVYNQPQHF. The CDR3 nucleotides are TGTGCCAGCACGCGGGTTTACAATCAGCCCCAGCATTTT.

The rearrangement links TRBV7-9 to TRBJ2-5; D may be TRBD2 (6 bases). The V gene's germline CDR1 is SEHNR and CDR2 FQNEAQ (reference sequence). V was shortened by 0 bases and J by 0 bases, with 14 bases between the two germline ends. The CDR3 contains 17 residues. CDR3 nucleotide sequence: TGTGCCAGCAGCTTAGCGCCTTCCTCGGGGGACCAAGAGACCCAGTACTTC. It encodes CASSLAPSSGDQETQYF. Variable domain in full (rest from reference TRBV7-9 and TRBJ2-5): DTGVSQNPRHKITKRGQNVTFRCDPISEHNRLYWYRQTLGQGPEFLTYFQNEAQLEKSRLLSDRFSAERPKGSFSTLEIQRTEQGDSAMYLCASSLAPSSGDQETQYFGPGTRLLVL.

There are many counts of this clonotype. The chain has TRBV12-3 or TRBV12-4 and TRBJ1-5; D uncertain. V lost 6 bases to trimming and J lost 7 bases, with 10 bases between them. The CDR3 sequence is 12 residues long. CDR3 sequence reads: CASSFLGQPQHF. CDR3 bases: TGTGCCAGCAGCTTCCTTGGGCAGCCCCAGCATTTT.

This clonotype was recorded a few times. This chain joins TRBV5-1 and TRBJ2-3, with D possibly being TRBD1 (5 bases). The CDR3 is 14 residues long. Germline loops: CDR1 SGHRS, CDR2 YFSETQ. Trimming took off 5 bases at V and 2 bases at J, with 12 bases between the two ends. CDR3: CASRSPGNTDTQYF. The CDR3 DNA reads TGCGCCAGCAGGTCCCCAGGGAACACAGATACGCAGTATTTT. Combining the CDR3 with reference TRBV5-1 and TRBJ2-3 gives the whole variable domain KAGVTQTPRYLIKTRGQQVTLSCSPISGHRSVSWYQQTPGQGLQFLFEYFSETQRNKGNFPGRFSGRQFSNSRSEMNVSTLELGDSALYLCASRSPGNTDTQYFGPGTRLTVL.

The chain employs TRBV12-3 or TRBV12-4 and TRBJ1-2; unclear D gene. The CDR3 sequence is 15 residues long. The V end lost 5 bases, the J end lost 3 bases, and 16 bases lay between the germline ends. This CDR3 reads CASSATRRPHYGYTF. CDR3 in DNA: TGTGCCAGCAGTGCAACACGACGTCCGCACTATGGCTACACCTTC.

The chain recombines TRBV18 with TRBJ1-2; 8 bases align to TRBD1. Germline V gives CDR1 KGHSH, CDR2 LQKENI. The CDR3 runs 13 residues. The J segment lost 5 bases and the V segment lost 5 bases, leaving 4 bases of the junction unmatched. CDR3 coding DNA: TGTGCCAGCTCAGAAGGGGACAGGTATGGCTACACCTTC. As protein: CASSEGDRYGYTF.

CDR3 sequence reads: CASSWGGYQETQYF. For the CDR3, the DNA is TGTGCCAGCAGCTGGGGGGGGTACCAAGAGACCCAGTACTTC. The chain links TRBV7-2 to TRBJ2-5; 7 positions agree with TRBD2. Trimming cost V 4 bases and J 0 bases; bases outside gene matches: 2. In germline, CDR1 is SGHTA, CDR2 FQGNSA. The CDR3 sequence is 14 residues long. The whole variable domain, filled in from reference TRBV7-2 and TRBJ2-5, reads GAGVSQSPSNKVTEKGKDVELRCDPISGHTALYWYRQSLGQGLEFLIYFQGNSAPDKSGLPSDRFSAERTGGSVSTLTIQRTQQEDSAVYLCASSWGGYQETQYFGPGTRLLVL.

The J gene is TRBJ2-3, the V gene TRBV5-1, with 9 nucleotides matching TRBD2. The germline gives CDR1 SGHRS, CDR2 YFSETQ. The CDR3 spans 16 residues. With V trimmed by 4 bases and J by 3 bases, 9 bases remained unmatched. The CDR3 spells CASSEAVLAGTDTQYF. The CDR3, as DNA: TGCGCCAGCAGCGAGGCGGTCCTAGCGGGGACAGATACGCAGTATTTT.

The rearrangement links TRBV7-2 to TRBJ2-2; D uncertain. The length of the CDR3 is 15 residues. Germline CDR1 reads SGHTA; CDR2 reads FQGNSA. The V and J ends lost 5 bases and 1 base respectively, with 11 bases between them. In nucleotides, the CDR3 is TGTGCCAGCAGCCCTCGACCGCAGAACACCGGGGAGCTGTTTTTT. Its protein product is CASSPRPQNTGELFF.

This chain joins TRBV6-2 or TRBV6-3 and TRBJ1-1, with 9 bases matching TRBD1. Trimming cost V 0 bases and J 0 bases; bases outside gene matches: 11. This CDR3 is 19 amino acids long. Germline lookup yields CDR1 MNHEY and CDR2 SVGEGT. CDR3 DNA: TGTGCCAGCAGTTACTCCCCGACAGGGGGTAGGTACATGAACACTGAAGCTTTCTTT. This sequence encodes CASSYSPTGGRYMNTEAFF.

The chain employs TRBV6-2 or TRBV6-3 and TRBJ1-2; the D is unclear. From germline, CDR1 is MNHEY and CDR2 SVGEGT. Trimming took off 2 bases at V and 2 bases at J, with 9 bases between the two ends. The CDR3 contains 14 residues. The CDR3 nucleotides are TGTGCCAGCAGTTACCCAGGCGACAACTATGGCTACACCTTC. It is translated as CASSYPGDNYGYTF.

The chain carries TRBV28 and TRBJ2-5, with a weak D call TRBD1 (6 bases). Germline V gene data show CDR1 as MDHEN and CDR2 as SYDVKM. There are 14 residues in the CDR3. Deletions cut 5 bases from V and 4 bases from J, with 14 bases between. CDR3 in amino acids: CASSGQLARETQYF. The CDR3 DNA follows: TGTGCCAGCAGTGGACAGTTAGCACGAGAGACCCAGTACTTC. Combining the CDR3 with reference TRBV28 and TRBJ2-5 gives the whole variable domain DVKVTQSSRYLVKRTGEKVFLECVQDMDHENMFWYRQDPGLGLRLIYFSYDVKMKEKGDIPEGYSVSREKKERFSLILESASTNQTSMYLCASSGQLARETQYFGPGTRLLVL.

The chain is built from TRBV7-9 and TRBJ1-1; TRBD1 might be the D (6 bases). The CDR3 length is 14 residues. CDR1 and CDR2 (germline): SEHNR, FQNEAQ (reference sequence). The germline V and J ends were trimmed by 5 bases and 5 bases, with 15 bases remaining between them. DNA for the CDR3: TGTGCCAGCAGCCCAACGGACAGCTTGACTGAAGCTTTCTTT. Residues: CASSPTDSLTEAFF.

This clonotype was counted only a few times. The chain joins TRBV27 to TRBJ1-5; no clear D gene. The V gene's germline CDR1 is MNHEY and CDR2 SMNVEV (reference sequence). This CDR3 contains 17 residues. The germline V and J ends were trimmed by 7 bases and 1 base, with 20 bases remaining between them. The CDR3 DNA follows: TGTGCCAGCAAACTTCTGGGTTCCCCTTTAAGCAATCAGCCCCAGCATTTT. Protein product: CASKLLGSPLSNQPQHF.

The V gene is TRBV5-1, the J gene TRBJ2-5, with a weak D call TRBD1 (6 bases). Per the germline V gene, CDR1 is SGHRS and CDR2 is YFSETQ. This CDR3 has 14 residues. Trimming removed 3 bases at V and 0 bases at J, with 9 bases between. The CDR3 DNA reads as TGCGCCAGCAGCTACGGGACAAACCAAGAGACCCAGTACTTC. It encodes CASSYGTNQETQYF.

This clonotype was observed a handful of times. V and J are TRBV12-3 or TRBV12-4 and TRBJ1-3, with D possibly being TRBD1 (5 bases). V lost 6 bases and J 8 bases, leaving 17 bases between the germline ends. This CDR3 region has 14 residues. This CDR3 is CASRWGPPVDTIYF. Here the CDR3 DNA reads TGTGCCAGCAGATGGGGACCCCCCGTCGACACCATATATTTT.

In its sample, this clonotype was seen once. This may stem from a read error, because a much larger clone lies one nucleotide away. This chain uses TRBV6-4 with TRBJ1-1; the D is unclear. V lost 3 bases, J lost 4 bases, and 3 bases lay in between. The CDR3 runs 11 residues. Germline CDR1 is MRHNA and CDR2 is SNTAGT. The CDR3 is CASSDGTEAFF. CDR3 coding DNA: TGTGCCAGCAGTGATGGCACTGAAGCTTTCTTT.

This sequence joins TRBV7-9 and TRBJ2-7; possible D gene TRBD1, 6 bases. CDR1 is SEHNR, CDR2 FQNEAQ, per germline (reference sequence). V lost 3 bases and J lost 2, with 14 bases in between. CDR3 length: 15 residues. This chain's CDR3 is CASSFTQGKTYEQYF. DNA of the CDR3: TGTGCCAGCAGCTTCACCCAGGGGAAAACCTACGAGCAGTACTTC. Supplemented by reference TRBV7-9 and TRBJ2-7, the full variable domain reads DTGVSQNPRHKITKRGQNVTFRCDPISEHNRLYWYRQTLGQGPEFLTYFQNEAQLEKSRLLSDRFSAERPKGSFSTLEIQRTEQGDSAMYLCASSFTQGKTYEQYFGPGTRLTVT.

This clonotype was detected a few times. The chain employs TRBV4-2 and TRBJ1-2, with 10 positions matching TRBD1. Germline CDR1 reads LGHNA; CDR2 reads YNFKEQ. V lost 4 bases to trimming and J lost 7 bases; unmatched junction nucleotides: 6. This CDR3 has 14 amino acids. The CDR3 nucleotides are TGTGCCAGCAGCCCACTGGGACAGGGGCCTGGCTACACCTTC. It codes for CASSPLGQGPGYTF.

There are a few counts of this clonotype. CDR3 sequence (DNA): TGTGCCACCCAGCAGGAAGAGACCCAGTACTTC. It codes for CATQQEETQYF. V is TRBV2 and J is TRBJ2-5; D is unresolved. Germline V gives CDR1 SNHLY, CDR2 FYNNEI. The V end was cut by 10 bases, the J end by 3 bases, with 9 bases between. CDR3 length: 11 amino acids.

This clonotype turned up a few times. The gene calls are TRBV7-9 and TRBJ1-5; no firm D call. Germline V gene data show CDR1 as SEHNR and CDR2 as FQNEAQ (reference sequence). V shed 1 base and J shed 0 bases, with 7 bases lying between them. This CDR3 is 15 amino acids long. The CDR3 region has the DNA TGTGCCAGCAGCTTAGATTCGACTAGCAATCAGCCCCAGCATTTT. This translates into CASSLDSTSNQPQHF.

This clonotype was seen many times. This chain links TRBV12-3 or TRBV12-4 with TRBJ1-1; D unclear. V was pared by 6 bases and J by 4 bases, with 12 bases between. The CDR3 consists of 13 residues. The CDR3: CASSPEVGTEAFF. The CDR3 region has the DNA TGTGCCAGCAGCCCAGAGGTCGGCACTGAAGCTTTCTTT.

The chain uses TRBV3-1 and TRBJ1-4; no reliable D call. The germline V and J ends were trimmed by 1 base and 3 bases, with 6 bases remaining between them. Looked up from germline, CDR1 is LGHDT and CDR2 is YNNKEL (reference sequence). The CDR3 runs to 14 residues. This chain's CDR3 is CASSQVGSNEKLFF. The CDR3 nucleotides read TGTGCCAGCAGCCAAGTGGGATCTAATGAAAAACTGTTTTTT. The entire variable domain, with the rest obtained from reference TRBV3-1 and TRBJ1-4, is as follows: DTAVSQTPKYLVTQMGNDKSIKCEQNLGHDTMYWYKQDSKKFLKIMFSYNNKELIINETVPNRFSPKSPDKAHLNLHINSLELGDSAVYFCASSQVGSNEKLFFGSGTQLSVL.

This chain joins TRBV19 and TRBJ1-2, with 9 bases lining up with TRBD1. The ends lost 5 bases at V and 4 bases at J; junction bases unmatched: 8. CDR1 and CDR2 from the germline V gene are LNHDA and SQIVND (reference sequence). The CDR3 is 15 amino acids. The DNA of the CDR3 is TGTGCCAGTAGTCCAGCCCCGGGACAGGGCTATGGCTACACCTTC. Amino acids: CASSPAPGQGYGYTF. The variable domain in full, with the rest retrieved from reference TRBV19 and TRBJ1-2, is DGGITQSPKYLFRKEGQNVTLSCEQNLNHDAMYWYRQDPGQGLRLIYYSQIVNDFQKGDIAEGYSVSREKKESFPLTVTSAQKNPTAFYLCASSPAPGQGYGYTFGSGTRLTVV.

The chain joins TRBV6-2 or TRBV6-3 to TRBJ2-1; D remains ambiguous. This CDR3 has 13 amino acids. The V gene's germline CDR1 is MNHEY and CDR2 SVGEGT. V was cut by 5 bases and J by 9 bases, with 14 bases left in between. CDR3 sequence reads: CASSLTWTGEQFF. CDR3 nucleotide sequence: TGTGCCAGCAGTCTCACCTGGACGGGTGAGCAGTTCTTC.